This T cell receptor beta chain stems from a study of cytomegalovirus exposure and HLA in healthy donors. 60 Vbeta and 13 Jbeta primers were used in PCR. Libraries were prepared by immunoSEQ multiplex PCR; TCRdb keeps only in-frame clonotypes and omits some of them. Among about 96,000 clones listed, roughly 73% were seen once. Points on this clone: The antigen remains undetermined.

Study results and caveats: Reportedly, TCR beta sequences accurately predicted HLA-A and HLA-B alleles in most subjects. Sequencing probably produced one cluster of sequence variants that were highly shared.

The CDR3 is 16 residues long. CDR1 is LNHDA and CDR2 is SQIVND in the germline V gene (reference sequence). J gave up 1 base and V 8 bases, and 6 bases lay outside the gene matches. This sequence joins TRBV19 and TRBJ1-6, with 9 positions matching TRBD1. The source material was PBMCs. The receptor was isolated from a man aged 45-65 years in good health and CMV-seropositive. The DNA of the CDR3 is TGTGCCAGTGGGGAACAGGGGGCGTCCTATAATTCACCCCTCCACTTT. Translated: CASGEQGASYNSPLHF.